These 16 T cell receptor beta chains share one sample of origin, sequenced in a study of blood T cell repertoires in COVID-19. The assay was immunoSEQ multiplex PCR, and TCRdb's table has in-frame clones only and misses some. The sample yields roughly 250,000 clones, roughly 87% seen once. Material for sequencing was peripheral blood. These receptors originate from a man in his sixties who had recovered from COVID-19.

This chain uses TRBV11-2 with TRBJ2-1; maybe TRBD2 (6 bases). Trimming removed 1 base from V and 15 bases from J, with 13 bases in between. CDR3 size: 12 residues. The germline V gene encodes CDR1 SGHAT and CDR2 FQNNGV. The CDR3: CASSLATGLTFF. The CDR3, as DNA: TGTGCCAGCAGCTTAGCTACGGGACTCACGTTCTTC.

V usage is TRBV6-6 and J usage is TRBJ1-1; the D is unclear. Germline-derived CDR1 and CDR2 are MNHNY and SVGAGI (reference sequence). This CDR3 has 13 residues. V lost 6 bases to trimming and J lost 1 base, with 9 bases between them. The CDR3 DNA is TGTGCCAGCAGCCTGCCTAGGAACACTGAAGCTTTCTTT. The encoded protein is CASSLPRNTEAFF.

This clone was detected only once. This chain uses TRBV19 with TRBJ1-5, with D possibly TRBD1 on 6 matching bases. In germline, CDR1 is LNHDA, CDR2 SQIVND (reference sequence). The CDR3 is 15 amino acids. The V end was cut by 9 bases, the J end by 2 bases, with 17 bases between. This CDR3 is CASLRDNWGNQPQHF. Written as DNA, the CDR3 is TGTGCCAGCCTGAGGGACAATTGGGGCAATCAGCCCCAGCATTTT. The full variable domain, in which reference TRBV19 and TRBJ1-5 provide the parts outside the CDR3, is DGGITQSPKYLFRKEGQNVTLSCEQNLNHDAMYWYRQDPGQGLRLIYYSQIVNDFQKGDIAEGYSVSREKKESFPLTVTSAQKNPTAFYLCASLRDNWGNQPQHFGDGTRLSIL.

The gene calls are TRBV11-1 and TRBJ2-7, with D possibly being TRBD1 (6 bases). The CDR3 has 14 amino acids. CDR1 SGHAT and CDR2 FQDESV come from the germline V gene (reference sequence). The V end lost 2 bases, the J end lost 2 bases, and 10 bases lay between the germline ends. CDR3 in DNA: TGTGCCAGCAGCTTAACGACAGGACCCTACGAGCAGTACGTC. Its protein is CASSLTTGPYEQYV.

This chain links TRBV19 with TRBJ2-5; 7 bases align to TRBD1. Germline V gene lookup returns CDR1 LNHDA and CDR2 SQIVND (reference sequence). Unmatched junction bases numbered 5, after V lost 6 bases and J lost 4 bases. This CDR3 region has 13 residues. CDR3 residues: CASRRGPGETQYF. CDR3 DNA sequence: TGTGCCAGTAGGAGGGGGCCAGGAGAGACCCAGTACTTC.

V usage is TRBV5-1 and J usage is TRBJ2-1, with D possibly being TRBD2 (6 bases). The CDR3 sequence is 15 residues long. In germline, CDR1 is SGHRS, CDR2 YFSETQ. V dropped 6 bases and J dropped 2 bases, with 15 bases sitting between them. The CDR3 DNA reads as TGCGCCAGCAAAGTAATCGGGGGTACCTACAATGAGCAGTTCTTC. Protein sequence: CASKVIGGTYNEQFF.

CDR3 DNA sequence: TGTGCCAGCAGCAAGACTCGAGCCGGGGAGCTGTTTTTT. This encodes CASSKTRAGELFF. This chain connects TRBV2 to TRBJ2-2; D is uncertain. The CDR3 totals 13 residues. Trimming stripped 6 bases from V and 6 bases from J, with 11 bases between. Germline-derived CDR1 and CDR2 are SNHLY and FYNNEI.

The CDR3 nucleotides are TGTGCCACCAGCAGAGAAAGGGGGTCCCTGGGAGAGACCCAGTACTTC. Protein sequence: CATSRERGSLGETQYF. J is TRBJ2-5 and V is TRBV15, with a weak D call TRBD1 (6 bases). Per germline, CDR1 LNHNV and CDR2 YYDKDF (reference sequence). This CDR3 is built from 16 residues. Trimming stripped 0 bases from V and 4 bases from J, with 15 bases between. Full variable domain (outside the CDR3, taken from reference TRBV15 and TRBJ2-5): DAMVIQNPRYQVTQFGKPVTLSCSQTLNHNVMYWYQQKSSQAPKLLFHYYDKDFNNEADTPDNFQSRRPNTSFCFLDIRSPGLGDTAMYLCATSRERGSLGETQYFGPGTRLLVL.

The rearrangement uses TRBV9 and TRBJ1-4; 8 bases line up with TRBD1. The CDR3 consists of 15 residues. With 4 bases clipped from V and 8 bases from J, the junction kept 10 bases outside the gene matches. Germline values: CDR1 SGDLS, CDR2 YYNGEE. In DNA form, the CDR3 reads TGTGCCAGCAGCCCAGGACAGGGAATAAGGGAAAAACTGTTTTTT. Translation: CASSPGQGIREKLFF.

This clone turned up a few times. The V and J genes are TRBV4-1 and TRBJ1-1; the D is unclear. This CDR3 has 14 residues. Germline loops: CDR1 MGHRA, CDR2 YSYEKL. V lost 1 base to trimming and J lost 0 bases, with 6 bases between them. The CDR3 spells CASSQGHLNTEAFF. CDR3 nucleotide sequence: TGCGCCAGCAGCCAAGGACACCTGAACACTGAAGCTTTCTTT.

The CDR3 sequence is CASSGLRGSTGELFF. CDR3 coding DNA: TGTGCCAGCAGTGGGCTCAGGGGAAGCACCGGGGAGCTGTTTTTT. The chain uses TRBV25-1 and TRBJ2-2; a weak D match, TRBD1 (6 bases). This CDR3 region has 15 residues. V was clipped by 4 bases and J by 4 bases, with 13 bases between them. Germline CDR1 reads MGHDK; CDR2 reads SYGVNS.

V is TRBV5-1 and J is TRBJ1-2, with 7 bases matching TRBD1. The V gene's germline CDR1 is SGHRS and CDR2 YFSETQ. CDR3 length equals 14 residues. Trimming at V came to 0 bases and at J to 6 bases, leaving 5 bases not matched to a gene. In DNA, the CDR3 is TGCGCCAGCAGCTTGGCCACAGGGGAGGATGGCTACACCTTC. Amino acid sequence: CASSLATGEDGYTF.

The rearrangement joins TRBV12-3 or TRBV12-4 to TRBJ2-2; D is unresolved. The CDR3 is made up of 13 amino acids. V shed 2 bases and J shed 7 bases, with 8 bases lying between them. The CDR3 sequence: CASSLYLGGELFF. In DNA, the CDR3 is TGTGCCAGCAGTTTATACCTCGGCGGGGAGCTGTTTTTT.

The rearrangement links TRBV15 to TRBJ2-5; TRBD2 matches 12 bases. This CDR3 contains 18 residues. CDR1 is LNHNV, CDR2 YYDKDF, per germline (reference sequence). Trimming at V came to 5 bases and at J to 7 bases, leaving 17 bases not matched to a gene. The CDR3 nucleotides read TGTGCCACCAGCCGAGCTAGCGGGGGGGCCATACCGGGAGGGACCCAGTACTTC. Translating gives CATSRASGGAIPGGTQYF. The complete variable domain, with remaining parts taken from reference TRBV15 and TRBJ2-5, reads DAMVIQNPRYQVTQFGKPVTLSCSQTLNHNVMYWYQQKSSQAPKLLFHYYDKDFNNEADTPDNFQSRRPNTSFCFLDIRSPGLGDTAMYLCATSRASGGAIPGGTQYFGPGTRLLVL.

The V gene is TRBV30, the J gene TRBJ2-7; 7 positions match TRBD2. The germline CDR1 and CDR2 sequences are GTSNPN and SVGIG (reference sequence). This CDR3 has 13 amino acids. V lost 3 bases and J lost 2; bases outside the gene matches: 4. The CDR3 DNA reads as TGTGCCTGGAGCGGGGGGTCAACCTACGAGCAGTACTTC. Translating gives CAWSGGSTYEQYF.

The gene calls are TRBV20-1 and TRBJ2-1; 14 bases match TRBD2. This CDR3 has 16 amino acids. Germline CDR1 DFQATT, CDR2 SNEGSKA (reference sequence). V shed 3 bases and J 13 bases; nucleotides not matched to a gene: 14. The CDR3 nucleotides are TGCAGTGCTAGTCCCACCTGGACTAGCGGGGGGCCGGGTCAGTTCTTC. Its translation is CSASPTWTSGGPGQFF.